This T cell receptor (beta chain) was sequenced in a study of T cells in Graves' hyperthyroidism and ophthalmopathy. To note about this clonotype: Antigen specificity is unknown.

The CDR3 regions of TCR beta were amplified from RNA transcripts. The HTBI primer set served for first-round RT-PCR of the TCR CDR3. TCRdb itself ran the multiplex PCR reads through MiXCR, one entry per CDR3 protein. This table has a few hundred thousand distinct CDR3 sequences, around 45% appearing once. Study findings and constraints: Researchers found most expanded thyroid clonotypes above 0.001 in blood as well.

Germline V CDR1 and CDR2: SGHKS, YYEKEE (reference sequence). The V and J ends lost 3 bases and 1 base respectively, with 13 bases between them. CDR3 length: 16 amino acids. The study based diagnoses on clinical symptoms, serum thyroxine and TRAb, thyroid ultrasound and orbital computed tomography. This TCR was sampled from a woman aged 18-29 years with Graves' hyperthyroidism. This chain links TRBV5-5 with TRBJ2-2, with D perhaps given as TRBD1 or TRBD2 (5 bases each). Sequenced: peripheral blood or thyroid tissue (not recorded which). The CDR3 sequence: CASSYRMRGNTGELFF. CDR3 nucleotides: TGTGCCAGCAGCTATCGTATGAGGGGGAACACCGGGGAGCTGTTTTTT.